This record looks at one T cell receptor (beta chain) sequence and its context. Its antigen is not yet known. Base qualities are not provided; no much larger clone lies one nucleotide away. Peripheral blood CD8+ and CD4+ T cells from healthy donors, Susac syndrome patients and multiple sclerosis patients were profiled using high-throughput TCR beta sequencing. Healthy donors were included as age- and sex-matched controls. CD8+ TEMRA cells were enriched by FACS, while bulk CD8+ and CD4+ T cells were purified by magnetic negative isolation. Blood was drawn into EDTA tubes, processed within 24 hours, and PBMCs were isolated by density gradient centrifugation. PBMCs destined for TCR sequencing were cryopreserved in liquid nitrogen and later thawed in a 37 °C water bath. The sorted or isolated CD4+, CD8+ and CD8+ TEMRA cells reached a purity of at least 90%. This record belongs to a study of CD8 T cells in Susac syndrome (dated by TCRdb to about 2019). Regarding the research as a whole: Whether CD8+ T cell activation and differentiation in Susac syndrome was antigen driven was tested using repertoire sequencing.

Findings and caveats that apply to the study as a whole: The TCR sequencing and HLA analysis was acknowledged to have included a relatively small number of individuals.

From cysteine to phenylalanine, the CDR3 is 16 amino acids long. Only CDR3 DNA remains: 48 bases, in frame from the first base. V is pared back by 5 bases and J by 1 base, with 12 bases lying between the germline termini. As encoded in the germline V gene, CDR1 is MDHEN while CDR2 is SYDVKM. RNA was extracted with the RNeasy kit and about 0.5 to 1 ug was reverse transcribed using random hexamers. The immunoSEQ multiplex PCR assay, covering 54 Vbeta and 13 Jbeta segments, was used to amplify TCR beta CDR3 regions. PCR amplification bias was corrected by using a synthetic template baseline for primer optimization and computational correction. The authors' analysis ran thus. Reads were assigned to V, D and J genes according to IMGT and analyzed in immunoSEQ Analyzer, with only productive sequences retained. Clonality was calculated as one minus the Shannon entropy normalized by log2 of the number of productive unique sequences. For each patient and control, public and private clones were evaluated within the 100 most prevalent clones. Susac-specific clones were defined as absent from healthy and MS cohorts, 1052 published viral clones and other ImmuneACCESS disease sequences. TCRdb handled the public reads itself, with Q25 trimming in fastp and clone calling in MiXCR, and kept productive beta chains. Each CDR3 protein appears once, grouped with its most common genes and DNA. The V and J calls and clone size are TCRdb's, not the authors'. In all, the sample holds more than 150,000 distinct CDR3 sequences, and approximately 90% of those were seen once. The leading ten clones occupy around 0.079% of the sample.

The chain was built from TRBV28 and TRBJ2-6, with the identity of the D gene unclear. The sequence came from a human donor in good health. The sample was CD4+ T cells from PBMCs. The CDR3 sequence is CASSLPGLSGANVLTF. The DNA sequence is TGTGCCAGCAGTCTTCCCGGATTGTCTGGGGCCAACGTCCTGACTTTC.